Listed here are 26 T cell receptor beta chains from one sample, sequenced in a study of blood T cell repertoires in COVID-19. Profiling relied on immunoSEQ multiplex PCR, and the TCRdb table lists in-frame clones only, not all of them. The top ten hold 4.3% of the sample, which has tens of thousands of clones, 90% seen once. Sequencing input: peripheral blood. Receptors were obtained from a woman older than 75 with active or convalescent COVID-19.

The V and J genes are TRBV9 and TRBJ1-1; TRBD1 is a possible D gene (6 bases). This CDR3 contains 13 residues. Germline V lookup: CDR1 SGDLS, CDR2 YYNGEE. V gave up 5 bases and J gave up 1 base, with 9 bases separating them. CDR3 DNA: TGTGCCAGCAGTCAGGGGCCGAACACTGAAGCTTTCTTT. Its translation is CASSQGPNTEAFF.

The chain uses TRBV19 and TRBJ2-7; possibly TRBD1 for D (5 bases). There are 15 residues in the CDR3. V lost 1 base and J lost 0, with 10 bases in between. CDR1 LNHDA and CDR2 SQIVND come from the germline V gene (reference sequence). The CDR3 region is CASSIGGVSSYEQYF. CDR3 coding DNA: TGTGCCAGTAGTATAGGGGGCGTGAGCTCCTACGAGCAGTACTTC.

The rearrangement uses TRBV19 and TRBJ2-5; D is ambiguous. Germline CDR1 and CDR2: LNHDA and SQIVND (reference sequence). The germline V and J ends were trimmed by 6 bases and 2 bases, with 16 bases remaining between them. The CDR3 covers 15 residues. CDR3 loop: CASRGLPLEQETQYF. CDR3 sequence (DNA): TGTGCCAGTAGAGGTCTTCCCCTAGAACAAGAGACCCAGTACTTC. Filled out from reference TRBV19 and TRBJ2-5, the complete variable domain reads DGGITQSPKYLFRKEGQNVTLSCEQNLNHDAMYWYRQDPGQGLRLIYYSQIVNDFQKGDIAEGYSVSREKKESFPLTVTSAQKNPTAFYLCASRGLPLEQETQYFGPGTRLLVL.

V is TRBV5-4 and J is TRBJ2-3, with 11 nucleotides matching TRBD2. This CDR3 has 17 residues. Germline CDR1 SGHNT, CDR2 YYREEE (reference sequence). V dropped 0 bases and J dropped 2; count of bases not matched to a gene: 5. CDR3 nucleotide sequence: TGTGCCAGCAGCTTGGAACCTAGCGGGAGGAACACAGATACGCAGTATTTT. Its translation is CASSLEPSGRNTDTQYF.

J is TRBJ2-1 and V is TRBV15; 10 bases are shared with TRBD2. The CDR3 has 16 amino acids. The J segment lost 4 bases and the V segment lost 5 bases, leaving 8 bases of the junction unmatched. Germline V gene data show CDR1 as LNHNV and CDR2 as YYDKDF (reference sequence). The CDR3 DNA reads TGTGCCACCAGCCCGAGGACTAGCGGAGCGTACAATGAGCAGTTCTTC. Translating gives CATSPRTSGAYNEQFF.

V and J are TRBV6-1 and TRBJ1-3; 9 bases match TRBD1. Germline V gene sequence: CDR1 MNHNS, CDR2 SASEGT. CDR3 length equals 17 residues. V was clipped by 4 bases and J by 0 bases; unmatched bases: 7. This CDR3 is CASSARTGVVSGNTIYF. The DNA for the CDR3 is TGTGCCAGCAGTGCTCGGACAGGGGTCGTCTCTGGAAACACCATATATTTT.

The chain carries TRBV23-1 and TRBJ1-2; 7 nucleotides align to TRBD1. TRBV23-1 is an ORF, and what it does is uncertain. Trimming cost V 6 bases and J 7 bases; bases outside gene matches: 11. CDR3 length equals 14 residues. The CDR3 protein is CASRPDRLVRGYTF. As DNA, the CDR3 is TGCGCCAGCAGACCGGACAGGCTAGTACGTGGCTACACCTTC.

The chain joins TRBV10-2 to TRBJ2-2; TRBD2 agrees at 11 bases. After removal of 2 bases from V and 8 bases from J, the junction contained 4 bases not matched to a gene. This CDR3 is 15 amino acids long. Germline values: CDR1 WSHSY, CDR2 SAAADI. This chain's CDR3 is CASSETSGRGGELFF. The DNA for the CDR3 is TGCGCCAGCAGTGAGACTAGCGGGAGAGGTGGGGAGCTGTTTTTT.

CDR3 protein: CASSQEVGSGYNEQFF. The CDR3 nucleotides are TGCGCCAGCAGCCAAGAGGTGGGGAGCGGCTACAATGAGCAGTTCTTC. The chain is built from TRBV4-3 and TRBJ2-1; tentative D call: TRBD2 (5 bases). Germline V gives CDR1 LGHNA, CDR2 YSLEER. The CDR3 extends over 16 amino acids. Trimming left V 0 bases short and J 3 bases short, with 12 bases between.

The gene calls are TRBV4-1 and TRBJ2-1, with 11 nucleotides matching TRBD1. With 2 bases clipped from V and 6 bases from J, the junction kept 6 bases outside the gene matches. The CDR3 has 16 amino acids. Germline assignment: CDR1 MGHRA and CDR2 YSYEKL. The DNA for the CDR3 is TGCGCCAGCAGCCAAAAGGACAGGGGGCTCCCCAATGAGCAGTTCTTC. This encodes CASSQKDRGLPNEQFF.

The J gene is TRBJ1-1, the V gene TRBV18; 7 nucleotides line up with TRBD1. V shed 9 bases, J shed 1 base, and the junction held 8 bases outside the gene matches. The length of the CDR3 is 14 residues. CDR1 is KGHSH, CDR2 LQKENI, per germline. The CDR3 is CASCDRVENTEAFF. Written as DNA, the CDR3 is TGTGCCAGTTGCGACAGGGTCGAGAACACTGAAGCTTTCTTT.

Here the CDR3 reads CASSIQGDTEAFF. CDR3 in DNA: TGTGCCAGTAGTATACAGGGGGACACTGAAGCTTTCTTT. The chain combines TRBV19 with TRBJ1-1, with 7 bases that match TRBD1. V shed 2 bases, J shed 3 bases, and the junction held 0 bases outside the gene matches. Germline V CDR1 and CDR2: LNHDA, SQIVND (reference sequence). The length of the CDR3 is 13 residues.

Comment on this clone: One end of the junction varies from germline; a read error may be responsible. This chain joins TRBV9 and TRBJ2-1, with D possibly being TRBD2 (7 bases). The CDR3 contains 16 residues. Germline V gives CDR1 SGDLS, CDR2 YYNGEE. The CDR3 spells CASSVEGGGRNNEQFF. The CDR3 nucleotides read TGCGCCAGCAGCGTAGAGGGGGGAGGGAGAAACAATGAGCAGTTCTTC.

The V call is TRBV6-1, the J call TRBJ2-7, with D tentatively TRBD1 (5 bases). Between the trimmed V and J ends, which lost 1 base and 2 bases, there was a span of 12 bases. This CDR3 contains 15 residues. Germline CDR1 is MNHNS and CDR2 is SASEGT. The CDR3 protein is CASSEEGMGPYEQYF. The DNA of the CDR3 is TGTGCCAGCAGTGAAGAGGGTATGGGGCCCTACGAGCAGTACTTC.

The genes are TRBV19 and TRBJ2-1, with a tentative D call TRBD2 (7 bases). The CDR3 extends over 16 amino acids. The V and J ends lost 0 bases and 4 bases respectively, with 13 bases between them. CDR1 and CDR2 (germline): LNHDA, SQIVND (reference sequence). The chain's CDR3 is CASSIDARGGYNEQFF. CDR3 bases: TGTGCCAGTAGTATAGACGCGAGGGGGGGTTACAATGAGCAGTTCTTC.

This chain uses TRBV6-2 or TRBV6-3 with TRBJ1-6, with 7 bases that match TRBD1. CDR3 size: 18 residues. Germline loops: CDR1 MNHEY, CDR2 SVGEGT. J lost 1 base, V lost 4 bases, and 10 bases had no gene match. The CDR3 region has the DNA TGTGCCAGCAGTTCGGACGACAGGGAAGGGTCCTATAATTCACCCCTCCACTTT. Its translation is CASSSDDREGSYNSPLHF.

The chain is built from TRBV30 and TRBJ1-2; 8 bases match TRBD1. The V gene end was trimmed by 2 bases and the J gene end by 7 bases; junction bases not matched to a gene: 6. The CDR3 has 13 amino acids. Looked up from germline, CDR1 is GTSNPN and CDR2 is SVGIG (reference sequence). The CDR3 protein is CAWSTLTGAGYTF. The CDR3 DNA is TGTGCCTGGAGTACCTTGACAGGGGCTGGCTACACCTTC.

V and J are TRBV19 and TRBJ1-5; TRBD1 matches at 8 bases. CDR1 is LNHDA and CDR2 is SQIVND in the germline V gene (reference sequence). The CDR3 length is 18 residues. V gave up 5 bases and J gave up 5 bases; unmatched junction bases: 17. CDR3 DNA sequence: TGTGCCAGTAGTGGGGACAGGAATAACGGAGGCGCGGATCAGCCCCAGCATTTT. It codes for CASSGDRNNGGADQPQHF.

The chain employs TRBV28 and TRBJ1-5; tentatively, D is TRBD1 (5 bases). The CDR3 extends over 15 amino acids. The V end lost 3 bases, the J end lost 3 bases, and 12 bases lay between the germline ends. The germline V gene encodes CDR1 MDHEN and CDR2 SYDVKM. CDR3 coding DNA: TGTGCCAGCAGTTTGGGAGGGGTTATCAATCAGCCCCAGCATTTT. This encodes CASSLGGVINQPQHF.

The J gene is TRBJ2-7, the V gene TRBV29-1; 10 positions match TRBD2. With 5 bases clipped from V and 3 bases from J, the junction kept 16 bases outside the gene matches. The CDR3 sequence is 17 residues long. Germline CDR1 is SQVTM and CDR2 is ANQGSEA. DNA for the CDR3: TGCAGCGTTCTAAAGTTGGATAGCGGGAGGTTAAACTACGAGCAGTACTTC. Protein: CSVLKLDSGRLNYEQYF.

This clone showed up just once. The chain employs TRBV28 and TRBJ2-3; D gene ambiguous. The germline V gene has CDR1 MDHEN and CDR2 SYDVKM. The CDR3 totals 14 residues. The germline V and J ends were trimmed by 3 bases and 6 bases, with 13 bases remaining between them. CDR3 in amino acids: CASSFTLFPDTQYF. The CDR3, as DNA: TGTGCCAGCAGTTTTACTCTTTTTCCGGATACGCAGTATTTT.

J is TRBJ2-3 and V is TRBV5-1; D may be TRBD1 (6 bases). CDR1 and CDR2 from the germline V gene are SGHRS and YFSETQ. The CDR3 length is 16 residues. The V end lost 3 bases, the J end lost 1 base, and 15 bases lay between the germline ends. CDR3 coding DNA: TGCGCCAGCAGCTACGGACAGATGTCAGGCACAGATACGCAGTATTTT. Residues: CASSYGQMSGTDTQYF.

The V and J genes are TRBV10-2 and TRBJ2-5; possible D gene TRBD2, 5 bases. This CDR3 comprises 15 residues. Germline V CDR1 and CDR2: WSHSY, SAAADI. V gave up 8 bases and J gave up 2 bases, with 18 bases separating them. This CDR3 reads CASRVISGSQETQYF. The CDR3 DNA follows: TGCGCCAGCCGGGTGATATCGGGATCTCAAGAGACCCAGTACTTC.

The chain combines TRBV10-1 with TRBJ2-2; D uncertain. The germline CDR1 and CDR2 sequences are WNHNN and SYGVQD (reference sequence). The CDR3 runs 12 residues. Trimming pared 8 bases from V and 6 bases from J, leaving 10 bases between. The CDR3 loop reads CASAGVSGELFF. In DNA, the CDR3 is TGCGCCAGCGCCGGAGTCTCCGGGGAGCTGTTTTTT.

The gene calls are TRBV6-4 and TRBJ1-1; D ambiguous. CDR1 and CDR2 from the germline V gene are MRHNA and SNTAGT. The CDR3 runs 13 residues. Trimming cost V 5 bases and J 4 bases, with 11 bases left between them. The CDR3 DNA follows: TGTGCCAGCAGTCGGGGTTTCGGCACTGAAGCTTTCTTT. This encodes CASSRGFGTEAFF.

The gene calls are TRBV7-2 and TRBJ1-1, with D hard to call. Trimming cost V 5 bases and J 0 bases, with 13 bases left between them. Germline CDR1 reads SGHTA; CDR2 reads FQGNSA. The CDR3 length is 15 residues. The CDR3 is CASSAPTRLNTEAFF. The DNA for the CDR3 is TGTGCCAGCAGCGCGCCGACACGGTTGAACACTGAAGCTTTCTTT.